Listed here are 25 T cell receptor beta chains from one sample, sequenced in a study of read filtering for tumor transcriptome and immune sequencing. Molecular barcoded adaptors covering alpha/delta and beta/gamma chains were used on roughly 370 ng RNA. TCRdb re-analysed the reads in MiXCR, keeping a single row per CDR3 protein. The repertoire holds roughly 130,000 distinct CDR3 sequences, with 10% to 15% as singletons. The sample comprised a population of CD138-negative cells sorted from bone marrow. The source of these receptors is a donor aged 40 or older with multiple myeloma.

This clonotype occurred many times. J is TRBJ2-3 and V is TRBV6-1, with 9 positions matching TRBD2. Per the germline V gene, CDR1 is MNHNS and CDR2 is SASEGT. The CDR3 is 17 amino acids. The V and J ends lost 2 bases and 2 bases, in that order; junction bases with no gene match: 8. The CDR3 loop is CASSELRLAGPTDTQYF. DNA for the CDR3: TGTGCCAGCAGTGAATTGAGGCTAGCGGGGCCCACAGATACGCAGTATTTT.

This clonotype has at least ten counts. The chain employs TRBV7-9 and TRBJ2-3; TRBD2 might be the D (5 bases). Looked up from germline, CDR1 is SEHNR and CDR2 is FQNEAQ (reference sequence). This CDR3 spans 15 amino acids. Between the trimmed V and J ends, which lost 6 bases and 2 bases, there was a span of 15 bases. CDR3 protein: CASRPDYLLTDTQYF. As DNA, the CDR3 is TGTGCCAGCAGACCAGACTACCTGCTCACAGATACGCAGTATTTT.

This clonotype occurred many times. The rearrangement joins TRBV20-1 to TRBJ2-3, with unresolved D. V was cut by 1 base and J by 4 bases, with 6 bases left in between. CDR1 DFQATT and CDR2 SNEGSKA come from the germline V gene (reference sequence). CDR3 size: 12 residues. The CDR3 DNA is TGCAGTGCTAGAGTTGGTTCAGATACGCAGTATTTT. This sequence encodes CSARVGSDTQYF.

This clonotype was seen at least ten times. The rearrangement joins TRBV6-5 to TRBJ1-2; 7 bases fit TRBD1. V shed 6 bases, J shed 2 bases, and the junction held 9 bases outside the gene matches. The CDR3 has 15 amino acids. The germline V gene has CDR1 MNHEY and CDR2 SVGAGI. CDR3 sequence (DNA): TGTGCCAGCAGCCTCGAGCAGGGGGGCAACTATGGCTACACCTTC. This encodes CASSLEQGGNYGYTF.

There are a few counts of this clonotype. This likely came from a read error, as a far larger clone is one base away. The chain is built from TRBV11-1 and TRBJ2-1, with 8 bases that match TRBD2. The CDR3 extends over 16 amino acids. Germline CDR1 and CDR2: SGHAT and FQDESV (reference sequence). For the CDR3, the DNA is TGTGCCAGCAGCTCACTTAGCGGGAACTCCTACGATGAGCAGTTCTTC. Translated: CASSSLSGNSYDEQFF.

This clonotype was seen at least ten times. The chain joins TRBV7-3 to TRBJ2-1, with D possibly matching TRBD1 (5 bases). Germline values: CDR1 SGHTA, CDR2 FQGTGA. Deletions cut 5 bases from V and 6 bases from J, with 11 bases between. The CDR3 runs 13 residues. The CDR3 DNA follows: TGTGCCAGCAGCCCACCAACAGGCAATGAGCAGTTCTTC. It specifies CASSPPTGNEQFF.

There are many counts of this clonotype. V is TRBV9 and J is TRBJ2-2; D possibly uses TRBD1 or TRBD2 (5 bases each). Germline-derived CDR1 and CDR2 are SGDLS and YYNGEE. Between the trimmed V and J ends, which lost 0 bases and 2 bases, there was a span of 14 bases. This CDR3 spans 17 amino acids. In DNA form, the CDR3 reads TGTGCCAGCAGCGTAGCTACCGGGACGTATAACACCGGGGAGCTGTTTTTT. Amino acid sequence: CASSVATGTYNTGELFF.

V and J are TRBV29-1 and TRBJ1-3; D unresolved. Germline values: CDR1 SQVTM, CDR2 ANQGSEA. Trimming removed 4 bases at V and 4 bases at J, with 8 bases between. CDR3 length equals 12 residues. The CDR3 loop is CSVGGEGNTIYF. Here the CDR3 DNA reads TGCAGCGTTGGAGGAGAGGGAAACACCATATATTTT.

This clonotype was picked up many times. The chain links TRBV29-1 to TRBJ1-3; D unclear. The V gene lost 3 bases and the J gene lost 0 bases, with 6 bases spanning the gap. There are 13 residues in the CDR3. Germline CDR1 is SQVTM and CDR2 is ANQGSEA. The CDR3 protein is CSVDRLSGNTIYF. The CDR3, as DNA: TGCAGCGTTGATCGGCTCTCTGGAAACACCATATATTTT.

This clonotype occurred once. The rearrangement uses TRBV12-3 or TRBV12-4 and TRBJ1-1, with no clear D. V lost 3 bases and J 5 bases, leaving 7 bases between the germline ends. The CDR3 spans 12 residues. The CDR3 bases are TGTGCCAGCAGTTTTGTGGGGACTGAAGCTTTCTTT. Protein sequence: CASSFVGTEAFF.

This clonotype showed up just a few times. The chain recombines TRBV7-8 with TRBJ2-3; no reliable D call. The CDR3 contains 14 residues. Per the germline V gene, CDR1 is SGHVS and CDR2 is FQNEAQ. The V end was cut by 2 bases, the J end by 5 bases, with 11 bases between. The DNA for the CDR3 is TGTGCCAGCAGCTTATTCGGTCCCCGAGATACGCAGTATTTT. This codes for CASSLFGPRDTQYF. Full variable domain (remainder filled in from reference TRBV7-8 and TRBJ2-3): GAGVSQSPRYKVAKRGQDVALRCDPISGHVSLFWYQQALGQGPEFLTYFQNEAQLDKSGLPSDRFFAERPEGSVSTLKIQRTQQEDSAVYLCASSLFGPRDTQYFGPGTRLTVL.

This clonotype came up many times. This chain uses TRBV19 with TRBJ1-1, with D perhaps matching TRBD1 (5 bases). CDR1 and CDR2 (germline): LNHDA, SQIVND (reference sequence). CDR3 size: 14 residues. V was shortened by 10 bases and J by 1 base, with 16 bases between the two germline ends. The CDR3 DNA follows: TGTGCCACTCAACCCGGGGGGAGGAACACTGAAGCTTTCTTT. It codes for CATQPGGRNTEAFF.

This clonotype has at least ten counts. This chain links TRBV29-1 with TRBJ2-5; TRBD1 aligns across 7 bases. CDR1 and CDR2 (germline): SQVTM, ANQGSEA. The CDR3 loop spans 13 amino acids. V lost 4 bases and J lost 5; bases outside the gene matches: 7. The CDR3 is CSVVEGAGETQYF. CDR3 DNA: TGCAGCGTTGTTGAGGGGGCTGGTGAGACCCAGTACTTC.

There are many counts of this clonotype. The J gene is TRBJ2-1, the V gene TRBV3-1, with D perhaps matching TRBD1 (6 bases). From germline, CDR1 is LGHDT and CDR2 YNNKEL (reference sequence). V lost 3 bases to trimming and J lost 13 bases, with 19 bases between them. The CDR3 consists of 14 residues. The DNA of the CDR3 is TGTGCCAGCAGCCACCCGGGACAAGGGTTAAGTCAGTTCTTC. Translation gives CASSHPGQGLSQFF.

Here the CDR3 reads CASSRDRGSYEQYF. As DNA, the CDR3 is TGTGCCAGCTCACGGGACAGGGGCTCCTACGAGCAGTACTTC. The rearrangement uses TRBV18 and TRBJ2-7, with 10 bases fitting TRBD1. J lost 0 bases, V lost 4 bases, and 0 bases had no gene match. Germline assignment: CDR1 KGHSH and CDR2 LQKENI. This CDR3 contains 14 residues.

The chain employs TRBV10-3 and TRBJ2-3; 10 nucleotides line up with TRBD1. CDR1 ENHRY and CDR2 SYGVKD come from the germline V gene. V trimming: 4 bases; J trimming: 2 bases; junction bases outside the gene matches: 6. The CDR3 is 16 residues long. The CDR3 sequence: CAISARGQGITDTQYF. The CDR3 DNA reads TGTGCCATCAGTGCACGGGGACAGGGGATCACAGATACGCAGTATTTT.

This clonotype ranks as medium-sized (0.01 to 0.1%). The chain recombines TRBV25-1 with TRBJ1-1, with a weak D call TRBD1 (5 bases). CDR1 is MGHDK, CDR2 SYGVNS, per germline. V shed 3 bases and J shed 0 bases, with 8 bases lying between them. This CDR3 has 14 amino acids. CDR3 nucleotides: TGTGCCAGCAGTGAGGGGGGACTGAACACTGAAGCTTTCTTT. Residues: CASSEGGLNTEAFF.

In its sample, this clonotype was seen many times. The chain links TRBV5-1 to TRBJ2-1; a possible D gene is TRBD1 (5 bases). The germline V and J ends were trimmed by 2 bases and 7 bases, with 16 bases remaining between them. The CDR3 consists of 15 residues. Germline V CDR1 and CDR2: SGHRS, YFSETQ. The chain's CDR3 is CASSFSVGQGNEQFF. In DNA, the CDR3 is TGCGCCAGCAGCTTTAGTGTGGGGCAGGGTAATGAGCAGTTCTTC.

This clonotype was detected many times. The gene calls are TRBV12-3 or TRBV12-4 and TRBJ1-1; a possible D gene is TRBD1 (5 bases). V was cut by 0 bases and J by 4 bases, with 9 bases left in between. The CDR3 is made up of 14 amino acids. The CDR3 coding sequence is TGTGCCAGCAGTTTAGCGCGCGGGGGCACTGAAGCTTTCTTT. It encodes CASSLARGGTEAFF.

This clonotype was recorded at least ten times. The V call is TRBV19, the J call TRBJ2-5; unclear D gene. With 5 bases removed from V and 7 bases from J, the gap between germline ends came to 14 bases. Looked up from germline, CDR1 is LNHDA and CDR2 is SQIVND (reference sequence). The CDR3 is 13 amino acids. In nucleotides, the CDR3 is TGTGCCAGTAGTGTTGACTCTTACGGGACCCAGTACTTC. Translation: CASSVDSYGTQYF.

This clonotype has at least ten counts. The V call is TRBV4-1, the J call TRBJ1-2, with 7 bases matching TRBD1. CDR3 length: 14 amino acids. CDR1 is MGHRA, CDR2 YSYEKL, per germline. With V trimmed by 4 bases and J by 5 bases, 7 bases remained unmatched. The CDR3 nucleotides read TGCGCCAGCAGCCGGTTACAGGGGACATATGGCTACACCTTC. Translating it yields CASSRLQGTYGYTF.

This clonotype has at least ten counts. The chain is built from TRBV5-1 and TRBJ1-5; D gene uncertain. CDR1 is SGHRS, CDR2 YFSETQ, per germline. The CDR3 is made up of 13 amino acids. With 2 bases removed from V and 6 bases from J, the gap between germline ends came to 9 bases. Written as DNA, the CDR3 is TGCGCCAGCAGCTTATATATAGGTCAGCCCCAGCATTTT. Translation: CASSLYIGQPQHF.

The rearrangement joins TRBV2 to TRBJ1-1; 7 nucleotides agree with TRBD1. Per the germline V gene, CDR1 is SNHLY and CDR2 is FYNNEI. This CDR3 spans 14 amino acids. The J segment lost 2 bases and the V segment lost 4 bases, leaving 4 bases of the junction unmatched. CDR3 in amino acids: CASSGRQGNTEAFF. CDR3 bases: TGTGCCAGCAGTGGACGACAGGGTAACACTGAAGCTTTCTTT.

This clonotype was counted many times. V is TRBV6-5 and J is TRBJ2-5, with D perhaps matching TRBD1 (6 bases). The length of the CDR3 is 14 residues. CDR1 is MNHEY, CDR2 SVGAGI, per germline. The V gene lost 6 bases and the J gene lost 4 bases, with 15 bases spanning the gap. CDR3 sequence reads: CASRSTGSVETQYF. As DNA, the CDR3 is TGTGCCAGCAGATCTACAGGGAGTGTAGAGACCCAGTACTTC.

This clonotype was seen at least ten times. The chain joins TRBV12-3 or TRBV12-4 to TRBJ1-6; unclear D gene. The CDR3 runs to 13 residues. V lost 6 bases to trimming and J lost 5 bases, with 8 bases between them. CDR3 nucleotide sequence: TGTGCCAGCAGCCGTGACCATAATTCACCCCTCCACTTT. Translation: CASSRDHNSPLHF.